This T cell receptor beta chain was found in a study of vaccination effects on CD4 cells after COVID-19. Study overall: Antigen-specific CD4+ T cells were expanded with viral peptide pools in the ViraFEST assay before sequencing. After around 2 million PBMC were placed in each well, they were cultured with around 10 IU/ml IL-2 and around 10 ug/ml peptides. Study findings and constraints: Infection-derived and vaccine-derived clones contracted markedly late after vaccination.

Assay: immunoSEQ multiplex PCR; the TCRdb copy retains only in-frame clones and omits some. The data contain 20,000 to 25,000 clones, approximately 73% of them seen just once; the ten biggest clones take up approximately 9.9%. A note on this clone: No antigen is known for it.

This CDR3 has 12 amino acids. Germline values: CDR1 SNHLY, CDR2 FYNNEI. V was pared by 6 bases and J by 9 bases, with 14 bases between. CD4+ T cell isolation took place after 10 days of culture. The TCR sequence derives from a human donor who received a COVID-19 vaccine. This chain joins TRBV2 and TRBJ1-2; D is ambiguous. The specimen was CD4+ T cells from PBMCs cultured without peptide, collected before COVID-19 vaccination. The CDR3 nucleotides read TGTGCCAGCAGGGAAAACAGTCCTCGCTACACCTTC. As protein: CASRENSPRYTF.